This TCR beta chain was sequenced for a study of regulatory T cells in long-lasting Graves disease. Study-level background: Graves' disease counted as persistent after over 5 years of antithyroid drugs with positive TSH receptor antibodies. Study findings and constraints: Those with persistent disease had in common more public clonotypes (about 3,000) than new patients (approximately 920). Researchers reported studying only peripheral blood, not thyroid tissue.

Points on this clonotype: The antigen is not known.

Time point given: persistent/refractory GD, antithyroid drugs over 5 years with positive TRAb. Extracted PBMC RNA gave rise to the TCR library. This CDR3 is 15 amino acids long. Germline assignment: CDR1 MNHNS and CDR2 SASEGT. Trimming took 6 bases from V and 7 from J; bases not matched to a gene: 9. Assembly of TCR beta libraries relied on iRepertoire HTBI primers together with Arm-PCR of CDR3 regions. As handled by the study authors: Taken together, the samples had fewer than 65 TRBV and roughly 15 TRBJ segments identified. TCRdb redid the calling of the multiplex PCR reads with MiXCR, one entry per CDR3 protein. The V and J calls here are based on TCRdb, not the publication. Seen here are hundreds of thousands of distinct CDR3 sequences, around 20% observed once, and the top ten hold more than 20%.

The sample consisted of peripheral blood mononuclear cells (PBMCs), taken when the disease was refractory, from a patient treated with antithyroid drugs. The receptor's source is a female donor with Graves disease. This rearrangement joins TRBV6-1 to TRBJ2-4; the match to TRBD2 covers 10 bases. The CDR3 region has the DNA TGTGCCAGCAGCCTAGCGGGAGCTGGCTACAACATTCAGTACTTC. This codes for CASSLAGAGYNIQYF.